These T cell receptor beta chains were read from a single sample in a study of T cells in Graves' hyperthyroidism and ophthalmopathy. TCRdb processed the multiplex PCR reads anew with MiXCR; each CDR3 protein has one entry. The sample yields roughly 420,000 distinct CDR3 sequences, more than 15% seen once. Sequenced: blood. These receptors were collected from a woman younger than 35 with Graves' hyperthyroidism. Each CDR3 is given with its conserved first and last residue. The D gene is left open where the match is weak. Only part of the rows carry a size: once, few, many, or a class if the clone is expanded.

CATRGSVNEKLFF TGCGCCACCCGGGGGAGTGTTAATGAAAAACTGTTTTTT TRBV5-1 NA TRBJ1-4 few
CASSFGVSTYEQYF TGTGCCAGCTCCTTCGGGGTATCTACTTACGAGCAGTACTTC TRBV3-1 NA TRBJ2-7 many
CASSPDKSSYEQYF TGCGCCAGCAGCCCGGACAAGAGCTCCTACGAGCAGTACTTC TRBV4-3 NA TRBJ2-7 few
CASSQGTSGGSFQETQYF TGTGCCAGCAGCCAGGGGACTAGCGGGGGGAGCTTCCAAGAGACCCAGTACTTC TRBV4-2 TRBD2 TRBJ2-5 NA
CSARAAPGDTQYF TGCAGTGCTAGAGCCGCGCCGGGAGATACGCAGTATTTT TRBV20-1 NA TRBJ2-3 many
CASSPPRTGSSPLHF TGTGCCAGCAGTCCCCCCCGGACAGGGAGTTCACCCCTCCACTTT TRBV6-2/TRBV6-3 TRBD1 TRBJ1-6 NA
CASNDRPNEKLFF TGTGCCAGCAATGACAGGCCTAATGAAAAACTGTTTTTT TRBV2 NA TRBJ1-4 many
CASSDSWNTEAFF TGTGCCAGCAGTGACTCCTGGAACACTGAAGCTTTCTTT TRBV6-4 NA TRBJ1-1 NA
CASSHPGTGLRDRSYNEQFF TGTGCCAGCAGCCACCCTGGGACAGGGTTGCGGGATCGCTCCTACAATGAGCAGTTCTTC TRBV14 TRBD1 TRBJ2-1 NA
CASNTGGGNQPQHF TGTGCCAGCAACACAGGGGGCGGGAATCAGCCCCAGCATTTT TRBV2 TRBD1 TRBJ1-5 many
CASRVLAGGRKSCNEQFF TGTGCCAGCAGGGTACTAGCGGGGGGCCGTAAGAGCTGCAATGAGCAGTTCTTC TRBV12-3/TRBV12-4 TRBD2 TRBJ2-1 NA
CASSYQGSTDTQYF TGCGCCAGCAGCTACCAGGGTAGCACAGATACGCAGTATTTT TRBV5-1 NA TRBJ2-3 many
CASSSRLQGGNEQYF TGTGCCAGCAGTTCTAGGCTACAGGGGGGGAACGAGCAGTACTTC TRBV28 NA TRBJ2-7 many
CATSDLGLAGAPRGELLF TGTGCCACCAGTGACCTAGGGCTAGCGGGGGCTCCGAGAGGGGAGCTGCTTTTT TRBV24-1 TRBD2 TRBJ2-2 NA
CASSLPGTAASGANVLTF TGTGCCAGCAGCTTACCGGGGACAGCAGCTTCTGGGGCCAACGTCCTGACTTTC TRBV11-2 TRBD1 TRBJ2-6 many
CASSAGLAGIQYF TGTGCCAGCAGCGCTGGACTAGCAGGCATTCAGTACTTC TRBV2 TRBD2 TRBJ2-4 NA
CASSYKASGNTIYF TGTGCCAGCAGTTACAAGGCTTCTGGAAACACCATATATTTT TRBV6-4 NA TRBJ1-3 few
CASSFRTGRGAKNIQYF TGTGCCAGCAGTTTTCGGACCGGCCGGGGGGCCAAAAACATTCAGTACTTC TRBV12-3/TRBV12-4 NA TRBJ2-4 NA
CASSPTLAGTETQYF TGTGCCAGCAGCCCAACCCTAGCGGGGACAGAGACCCAGTACTTC TRBV11-3 TRBD2 TRBJ2-5 many
CASNQAGAGYNEQFF TGTGCCAGCAACCAAGCGGGAGCCGGCTACAATGAGCAGTTCTTC TRBV6-2/TRBV6-3 TRBD2 TRBJ2-1 many
CSARGHRADSYNEQFF TGCAGTGCTAGAGGTCACAGGGCTGACTCCTACAATGAGCAGTTCTTC TRBV20-1 NA TRBJ2-1 NA
CASSQDRAGSNQPQHF TGCGCCAGCAGCCAAGATCGGGCGGGGAGCAATCAGCCCCAGCATTTT TRBV4-3 NA TRBJ1-5 few
CASSQARNTNTEAFF TGCGCCAGCAGCCAAGCGAGAAACACGAACACTGAAGCTTTCTTT TRBV4-3 NA TRBJ1-1 few
CASSPGRSQLPGYGYTF TGTGCCAGCAGCCCCGGGAGGTCCCAGCTCCCAGGATATGGCTACACCTTC TRBV6-2/TRBV6-3 NA TRBJ1-2 NA
CSATQAGIYGYTF TGCAGTGCTACCCAGGCCGGGATCTATGGCTACACCTTC TRBV20-1 NA TRBJ1-2 NA
CASSPDRGTDTQYF TGTGCCAGCAGCCCGGACAGAGGCACAGATACGCAGTATTTT TRBV27 NA TRBJ2-3 many
CASSEGRADTDTQYF TGCGCCAGCAGTGAGGGCAGGGCGGACACAGATACGCAGTATTTT TRBV10-1 NA TRBJ2-3 many
CSAPQGEASYGYTF TGCAGTGCGCCACAGGGGGAGGCATCCTATGGCTACACCTTC TRBV20-1 TRBD1 TRBJ1-2 NA
CASRGAHSNQPQHF TGTGCCAGTAGAGGGGCACATAGCAATCAGCCCCAGCATTTT TRBV19 NA TRBJ1-5 few
CASSLGFGTGSDNEQFF TGCGCCAGCAGCTTGGGGTTTGGGACAGGGTCCGACAATGAGCAGTTCTTC TRBV5-1 TRBD1 TRBJ2-1 many
CAISAEGGILPYGYTF TGTGCCATCAGTGCCGAGGGCGGGATACTACCCTATGGCTACACCTTC TRBV10-3 NA TRBJ1-2 many
CASSLAQGEQYF TGTGCCAGCAGCTTAGCCCAGGGCGAGCAGTACTTC TRBV7-8 NA TRBJ2-7 many
CASSPEPSNQPQHF TGTGCCAGTAGTCCGGAACCCAGCAATCAGCCCCAGCATTTT TRBV19 NA TRBJ1-5 NA
CASSMGEGASTGELFF TGTGCCAGTAGTATGGGTGAAGGGGCGTCCACCGGGGAGCTGTTTTTT TRBV19 NA TRBJ2-2 NA
CASSQAMAMSGGDYF TGCGCCAGCAGCCAAGCCATGGCTATGAGCGGGGGGGATTACTTC TRBV4-1 TRBD2 TRBJ2-4 few
CASSSRTERNYEQYF TGTGCCAGCAGTTCCCGGACAGAACGGAACTACGAGCAGTACTTC TRBV28 NA TRBJ2-7 many